Following are 8 T cell receptor beta chains from one sample sequenced in a study of control samples from healthy donors and cancer patients. Assay: immunoSEQ multiplex PCR; the TCRdb copy retains only in-frame clones and omits some. The sample yields 100,000 to 150,000 clones, approximately 90% seen once. The sample consisted of blood. Receptors were obtained from a man younger than 45 in good health.

J is TRBJ1-2 and V is TRBV7-9; TRBD1 matches at 8 bases. Germline lookup yields CDR1 SEHNR and CDR2 FQNEAQ (reference sequence). With V trimmed by 4 bases and J by 8 bases, 3 bases remained unmatched. The CDR3 contains 12 residues. The CDR3 protein is CASSSGQGGYTF. CDR3 bases: TGTGCCAGCAGCTCCGGACAGGGAGGCTACACCTTC.

J is TRBJ2-7 and V is TRBV10-2; D perhaps matches TRBD1 (7 bases). Germline V gene data show CDR1 as WSHSY and CDR2 as SAAADI. Trimming removed 6 bases from V and 1 base from J, with 13 bases in between. The CDR3 extends over 14 amino acids. The CDR3, as DNA: TGCGCCAGCAGGGGGAGGACAGGTTCCTACGAGCAGTACGTC. Protein sequence: CASRGRTGSYEQYV.

The rearrangement uses TRBV23-1 and TRBJ2-1; D call uncertain. TRBV23-1 is designated an ORF whose function remains uncertain. Trimming removed 0 bases from V and 6 bases from J, with 15 bases in between. The CDR3 loop spans 16 amino acids. In nucleotides, the CDR3 is TGCGCCAGCAGTCAATCGGTCCCGAAGACAATCAATGAGCAGTTCTTC. Encoded protein: CASSQSVPKTINEQFF.

This chain uses TRBV5-8 with TRBJ2-7; TRBD1 aligns across 8 bases. The germline CDR1 and CDR2 sequences are SGHTS and YDEGEE. The CDR3 extends over 15 amino acids. V gave up 3 bases and J gave up 2 bases; unmatched junction bases: 7. CDR3 nucleotide sequence: TGTGCCAGCAGCTCGAGACAGGGGACGACCTACGAGCAGTACTTC. Amino acids: CASSSRQGTTYEQYF.

The V call is TRBV10-3, the J call TRBJ2-6, with 8 bases aligning to TRBD1. CDR1 is ENHRY and CDR2 is SYGVKD in the germline V gene. The CDR3 length is 15 residues. After removal of 6 bases from V and 2 bases from J, the junction contained 3 bases not matched to a gene. In DNA form, the CDR3 reads TGTGCCATCAGAACACAGGGGGCTGGGGCCAACGTCCTGACTTTC. This encodes CAIRTQGAGANVLTF.

J is TRBJ2-2 and V is TRBV29-1, with 9 bases aligning to TRBD1. This CDR3 is 20 amino acids long. Germline V gives CDR1 SQVTM, CDR2 ANQGSEA. V shed 7 bases and J 5 bases; nucleotides not matched to a gene: 26. The CDR3 is CSANFPPGTGRGRGTGELFF. DNA for the CDR3: TGCAGCGCTAACTTCCCCCCGGGGACAGGGCGCGGGCGAGGAACCGGGGAGCTGTTTTTT.

CDR3 nucleotides: TGTGCCACCAGTGATTCCTTCGGGGGCCTCTTTTACAATGAGCAGTTCTTC. It translates to CATSDSFGGLFYNEQFF. The chain recombines TRBV24-1 with TRBJ2-1; either TRBD1 or TRBD2 may supply D (6 bases each). The germline gives CDR1 KGHDR, CDR2 SFDVKD. The V end lost 2 bases, the J end lost 4 bases, and 17 bases lay between the germline ends. CDR3 length: 17 amino acids.

This clone has just one count. The CDR3 protein is CASRTTANYGYTF. CDR3 nucleotides: TGCGCCAGCAGGACGACAGCTAACTATGGCTACACCTTC. The chain links TRBV5-1 to TRBJ1-2; a weak D match, TRBD1 (5 bases). The germline V and J ends were trimmed by 5 bases and 0 bases, with 8 bases remaining between them. The germline CDR1 and CDR2 sequences are SGHRS and YFSETQ. The CDR3 has 13 amino acids.